The T cell receptor beta chain described here comes from a study of blood T cell repertoires in COVID-19 (dated by TCRdb to the early 2020s). Describing the broader study: Samples from collaborators originated in the United States, Italy and Spain and spanned both the acute and convalescent phases of COVID-19. Samples came from the ongoing ImmuneRACE study (first 160 participants) plus 1,254 subjects from 6 global collaborators. The dataset comprised deeply sampled blood TCRbeta repertoires from subjects exposed to, actively infected with, or recovered from COVID-19. Where available, HLA class I and class II types were obtained from metadata supplied by the sample provider rather than from assay-based typing. Nearly every sample came with metadata listing a de-identified subject ID, COVID-19 status, age in years and sex. The repertoires were made available in a free public database intended to serve as a resource for research on the immune response to SARS-CoV-2. The material from the prospective study consisted of cDNA or gDNA derived from T cells, B-cell-depleted T cells, or PBMCs. What the research found in general, with its limitations: The quantity of clinical and demographic metadata differed by source and by participant and was supplied without curation.

Collaborating institutions collected whole blood in K2EDTA tubes following their own protocols. For TCRbeta analysis, collaborator samples were shipped as frozen whole blood, as isolated PBMCs, or as DNA extracted from either sample type. For this clone: What antigen it recognizes has not been identified. Base qualities are not recorded, but no much larger clone differs from it by a single base.

TCRbeta CDR3 regions were amplified from genomic DNA using the immunoSEQ Assay, a bias-controlled multiplex PCR. The study's processing was this. Within the assay, amplification of reference gene primers was used to estimate how many nucleated cells each sample contained. Sequence reads were collapsed and filtered to measure the absolute abundance of every unique TCRbeta CDR3 rearrangement. Productive Simpson clonality was computed per sample as the square root of Simpson's diversity index over productive rearrangements. TCRdb limited this immuneACCESS table to in-frame rearrangements with V and J called. A share of clones is missing; checked studies link under half to unresolved V genes, and the rest is unexplained. V and J calls plus clone size are reproduced from that table; the DNA served to infer D and trimming. The sample has around 200,000 clones on record, 70% to 85% of them singletons. The ten largest clonotypes hold over 10% of the sample.

This sequence originates from a woman in her 50s with acute or convalescent COVID-19. The source material was peripheral blood.

The CDR3 region: CASSPRGGASYNEQFF. The nucleotides read TGTGCCAGCAGCCCGAGAGGGGGCGCGTCCTACAATGAGCAGTTCTTC. The chain links TRBV11-2 with TRBJ2-1; 7 bases in between match TRBD1. Spanning cysteine to phenylalanine, the CDR3 consists of 16 amino acids. Here the CDR3 DNA is all that survives: 48 bases in frame from base 1. The junction shows trimming of 5 bases on V and 1 base on J, and the gene matches do not reach 8 bases of it. CDR1 SGHAT and CDR2 FQNNGV are derived from the germline V gene.